One sample yielded the 8 T cell receptor beta chains listed below, sequenced in a study of T cell responses to AZD1222 COVID-19 vaccine. Some clones are missing from TCRdb's copy, which holds only in-frame ones; the method was immunoSEQ multiplex PCR. The sample carries just under 95,000 clones, 85% to 90% recorded once. The sequences come from peripheral blood, collected on day 0 of AZD1222 vaccination. All receptors derive from an adult in good health.

The chain links TRBV10-2 to TRBJ1-1; D ambiguous. Germline values: CDR1 WSHSY, CDR2 SAAADI. The V end was cut by 2 bases, the J end by 1 base, with 8 bases between. The CDR3 totals 14 residues. The CDR3 protein is CASSEVAGNTEAFF. The CDR3 coding sequence is TGCGCCAGCAGTGAGGTTGCAGGGAACACTGAAGCTTTCTTT.

This clone was seen once. J is TRBJ2-7 and V is TRBV28; D gene uncertain. CDR1 and CDR2 (germline): MDHEN, SYDVKM. V lost 8 bases and J 3 bases, leaving 8 bases between the germline ends. The CDR3 spans 11 residues. CDR3 loop: CASQTGYEQYF. In nucleotides, the CDR3 is TGTGCCAGCCAGACGGGCTACGAGCAGTACTTC.

The chain combines TRBV30 with TRBJ2-1, with TRBD2 matching over 12 bases. Germline loops: CDR1 GTSNPN, CDR2 SVGIG (reference sequence). The CDR3 contains 11 residues. Germline trimming cut 5 bases from V and 15 bases from J; bases unmatched to any gene: 5. The CDR3 protein is CAWGLAGIVFF. The CDR3 bases are TGTGCCTGGGGACTAGCGGGGATCGTGTTCTTC. Complete variable domain (other parts from reference TRBV30 and TRBJ2-1): SQTIHQWPATLVQPVGSPLSLECTVEGTSNPNLYWYRQAAGRGLQLLFYSVGIGQISSEVPQNLSASRPQDRQFILSSKKLLLSDSGFYLCAWGLAGIVFFGPGTRLTVL.

The chain has TRBV7-5 and TRBJ2-5; whether TRBD2, the table's D call, matches the DNA was not checked. TRBV7-5 is shown as a pseudogene. This CDR3 spans 15 amino acids. The CDR3 DNA reads as TGTGTCAGAAGCTTAGGTCGAGAAGCGGGGGAGACCCAGTACTTC. Translated: CVRSLGREAGETQYF.

V usage is TRBV18 and J usage is TRBJ1-3; D is ambiguous. This CDR3 region has 16 residues. V was cut by 0 bases and J by 0 bases, with 9 bases left in between. CDR1 is KGHSH and CDR2 is LQKENI in the germline V gene. The CDR3 loop is CASSPPGRLSGNTIYF. In DNA, the CDR3 is TGTGCCAGCTCACCACCGGGCAGGCTCTCTGGAAACACCATATATTTT. Variable domain in full (rest from reference TRBV18 and TRBJ1-3): NAGVMQNPRHLVRRRGQEARLRCSPMKGHSHVYWYRQLPEEGLKFMVYLQKENIIDESGMPKERFSAEFPKEGPSILRIQQVVRGDSAAYFCASSPPGRLSGNTIYFGEGSWLTVV.

The chain recombines TRBV11-2 with TRBJ1-3, with D possibly TRBD1 on 6 matching bases. CDR3 length: 16 residues. Trimming removed 1 base at V and 4 bases at J, with 14 bases between. Germline assignment: CDR1 SGHAT and CDR2 FQNNGV. This CDR3 is CASSLGGTGRGNTIYF. CDR3 DNA: TGTGCCAGCAGCTTAGGGGGAACAGGGAGAGGAAACACCATATATTTT.

In this sample, this clone turned up a few times. The chain links TRBV5-1 to TRBJ1-2; 9 nucleotides agree with TRBD1. The CDR3 has 15 residues. Germline V gives CDR1 SGHRS, CDR2 YFSETQ. After removal of 3 bases from V and 4 bases from J, the junction contained 7 bases not matched to a gene. CDR3 region: CASSSRPGQGYGYTF. The CDR3 DNA is TGCGCCAGCAGCTCCCGACCGGGACAGGGCTATGGCTACACCTTC.

The chain combines TRBV5-1 with TRBJ2-3; 9 nucleotides match TRBD2. Germline CDR1 SGHRS, CDR2 YFSETQ. The CDR3 contains 15 residues. Trimming at V came to 4 bases and at J to 3 bases, leaving 6 bases not matched to a gene. CDR3 region: CASSPLAGITDTQYF. The CDR3 DNA sequence: TGCGCCAGCAGCCCCCTAGCGGGAATAACAGATACGCAGTATTTT.